Shown below are 16 T cell receptor beta chains from a single sample sequenced in a study of T cells in localized non-small cell lung cancer. Libraries were prepared by immunoSEQ multiplex PCR; TCRdb keeps only in-frame clonotypes and omits some of them. In the table there are about 39,000 clones, 79% of which are singletons. This material consisted of PBMCs, taken before any cancer treatment. These receptors came from a woman aged 35-70 years with stage II squamous cell lung carcinoma.

This clone was counted many times. The chain combines TRBV27 with TRBJ1-4; TRBD1 agrees at 9 bases. Unmatched junction bases numbered 14, after V lost 5 bases and J lost 7 bases. Germline V gene sequence: CDR1 MNHEY, CDR2 SMNVEV (reference sequence). The CDR3 spans 17 residues. As DNA, the CDR3 is TGTGCCAGCAGTCCACAGCCCGGGACAGGGCTAGGTGAAAAACTGTTTTTT. It is translated as CASSPQPGTGLGEKLFF.

This clone is termed medium-sized (0.01 to 0.1%). The gene calls are TRBV6-5 and TRBJ1-1, with TRBD1 as a possible D gene (6 bases). V was cut by 4 bases and J by 1 base, with 7 bases left in between. The V gene's germline CDR1 is MNHEY and CDR2 SVGAGI. This CDR3 has 13 amino acids. The CDR3, as DNA: TGTGCCAGCAGTTGGGGACAGAACACTGAAGCTTTCTTT. This sequence encodes CASSWGQNTEAFF.

The chain has TRBV6-1 and TRBJ2-2; D might be TRBD2 (5 bases). The CDR3 loop spans 15 amino acids. Trimming removed 3 bases from V and 11 bases from J, with 19 bases in between. Looked up from germline, CDR1 is MNHNS and CDR2 is SASEGT. CDR3 sequence reads: CASSDLAQGSGELFF. The CDR3 bases are TGTGCCAGCAGTGATCTAGCACAAGGTTCGGGCGAGCTGTTTTTT.

CDR3 nucleotides: TGTGCCACCAGCAGATCCCTAAGCGAGTATGATGAAGCTTTCTTT. It translates to CATSRSLSEYDEAFF. V is TRBV15 and J is TRBJ1-1; no clear D gene. Trimming removed 2 bases from V and 7 bases from J, with 17 bases in between. CDR1 is LNHNV, CDR2 YYDKDF, per germline (reference sequence). The CDR3 has 15 amino acids.

J is TRBJ1-3 and V is TRBV4-3; D is uncertain. The CDR3 sequence is 15 residues long. Germline V gene data show CDR1 as LGHNA and CDR2 as YSLEER. V was cut by 1 base and J by 0 bases, with 7 bases left in between. The CDR3: CASSQVSNSGNTIYF. In DNA form, the CDR3 reads TGCGCCAGCAGCCAAGTGTCCAACTCTGGAAACACCATATATTTT.

The V call is TRBV2, the J call TRBJ1-2; D call uncertain. The germline V gene has CDR1 SNHLY and CDR2 FYNNEI. This CDR3 spans 11 amino acids. Trimming removed 8 bases from V and 4 bases from J, with 8 bases in between. Here the CDR3 DNA reads TGTGCCAGCGTCCCCACCTATGGCTACACCTTC. Translated, it gives CASVPTYGYTF.

The chain is built from TRBV19 and TRBJ1-5; TRBD1 matches at 9 bases. V dropped 5 bases and J dropped 6; count of bases not matched to a gene: 14. The CDR3 loop spans 17 amino acids. Germline assignment: CDR1 LNHDA and CDR2 SQIVND (reference sequence). Here the CDR3 DNA reads TGTGCCAGTAGTGCCGGGACAGGGAATCGGTGGAGTCAGCCCCAGCATTTT. Translated, it gives CASSAGTGNRWSQPQHF.

The chain joins TRBV7-2 to TRBJ2-1; 13 bases line up with TRBD2. The J segment lost 12 bases and the V segment lost 4 bases, leaving 9 bases of the junction unmatched. The CDR3 length is 15 residues. CDR1 and CDR2 from the germline V gene are SGHTA and FQGNSA. The CDR3 region is CASSYGLAGEGRQFF. In nucleotides, the CDR3 is TGTGCCAGCAGCTACGGACTAGCGGGAGAAGGGCGGCAGTTCTTC.

DNA for the CDR3: TGTGCCAGCAGCTTAGGAGGGTTAGGGGCAGATACGCAGTATTTT. It encodes CASSLGGLGADTQYF. The chain recombines TRBV11-3 with TRBJ2-3, with D perhaps TRBD1 or TRBD2 (5 bases each). The germline V and J ends were trimmed by 1 base and 4 bases, with 12 bases remaining between them. Germline CDR1 SGHNT, CDR2 YENEEA. This CDR3 contains 15 residues.

This sequence joins TRBV28 and TRBJ2-7; the match to TRBD1 covers 9 bases. The CDR3 is made up of 17 amino acids. Germline CDR1 MDHEN, CDR2 SYDVKM. J was trimmed by 7 bases and V by 3 bases; bases with no gene match: 16. CDR3 protein: CASSFDRGNGTGSEQYV. In nucleotides, the CDR3 is TGTGCCAGCAGTTTTGACAGGGGGAACGGTACGGGTAGTGAGCAGTACGTC.

This clone was counted only a few times. V is TRBV7-9 and J is TRBJ2-3; 9 bases fit TRBD2. This CDR3 is 17 amino acids long. The V gene end was trimmed by 2 bases and the J gene end by 2 bases; junction bases not matched to a gene: 8. In germline, CDR1 is SEHNR, CDR2 FQNEAQ (reference sequence). This chain's CDR3 is CASSLRTSVYITDTQYF. DNA for the CDR3: TGTGCCAGCAGCTTACGGACTAGCGTATATATCACAGATACGCAGTATTTT.

This clone occurred a few times. The rearrangement uses TRBV19 and TRBJ2-1, with a weak D call TRBD2 (5 bases). Germline CDR1 and CDR2: LNHDA and SQIVND (reference sequence). CDR3 size: 13 residues. V dropped 6 bases and J dropped 1 base, with 7 bases sitting between them. The CDR3 loop reads CASSPGSYNEQFF. In nucleotides, the CDR3 is TGTGCCAGTAGCCCGGGGTCCTACAATGAGCAGTTCTTC.

The rearrangement uses TRBV7-9 and TRBJ1-1; D remains ambiguous. The CDR3 contains 17 residues. Germline V CDR1 and CDR2: SEHNR, FQNEAQ (reference sequence). Trimming stripped 5 bases from V and 3 bases from J, with 22 bases between. The CDR3 DNA sequence: TGTGCCAGCAGCCCGTACAAGTTGGCCGGGCTTGACACTGAAGCTTTCTTT. Protein: CASSPYKLAGLDTEAFF.

The rearrangement uses TRBV25-1 and TRBJ2-7; the D gene could be TRBD1 or TRBD2 (5 bases each). This CDR3 has 14 amino acids. The V and J ends lost 4 bases and 4 bases respectively, with 14 bases between them. Germline lookup yields CDR1 MGHDK and CDR2 SYGVNS. In DNA, the CDR3 is TGTGCCAGCAGTGGAATGGGACGGCAGTACGAGCAGTACTTC. It encodes CASSGMGRQYEQYF.

This rearrangement joins TRBV5-8 to TRBJ2-6; D not certain. Germline values: CDR1 SGHTS, CDR2 YDEGEE. Trimming shortened V by 3 bases and J by 4 bases, and 14 bases separated the two germline ends. The CDR3 covers 16 residues. CDR3 loop: CASSSLRSSGANVLTF. The CDR3 DNA is TGTGCCAGCAGCTCCCTCAGGTCCTCGGGGGCCAACGTCCTGACTTTC.

The table lists this clone with a few counts. V gene TRBV2 combines with J gene TRBJ2-2; maybe TRBD1 (5 bases). The germline gives CDR1 SNHLY, CDR2 FYNNEI. This CDR3 contains 14 residues. V was shortened by 11 bases and J by 0 bases, with 13 bases between the two germline ends. The CDR3 DNA follows: TGTGCCCTCACAGCAGGGCCGAACACCGGGGAGCTGTTTTTT. As protein: CALTAGPNTGELFF.